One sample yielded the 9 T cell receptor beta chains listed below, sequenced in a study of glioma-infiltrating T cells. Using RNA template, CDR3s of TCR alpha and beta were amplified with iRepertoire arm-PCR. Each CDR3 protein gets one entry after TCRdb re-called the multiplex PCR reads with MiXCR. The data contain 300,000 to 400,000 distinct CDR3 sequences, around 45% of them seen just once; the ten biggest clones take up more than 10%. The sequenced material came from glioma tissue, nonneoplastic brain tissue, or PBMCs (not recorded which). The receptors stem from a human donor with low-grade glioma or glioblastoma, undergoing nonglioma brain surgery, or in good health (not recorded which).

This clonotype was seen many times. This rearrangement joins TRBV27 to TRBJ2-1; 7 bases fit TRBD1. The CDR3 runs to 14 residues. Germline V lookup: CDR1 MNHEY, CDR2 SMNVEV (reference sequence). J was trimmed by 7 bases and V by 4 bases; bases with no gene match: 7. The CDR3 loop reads CASSSRDRVNEQFF. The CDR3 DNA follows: TGTGCCAGCAGTTCGCGTGACAGGGTGAATGAGCAGTTCTTC.

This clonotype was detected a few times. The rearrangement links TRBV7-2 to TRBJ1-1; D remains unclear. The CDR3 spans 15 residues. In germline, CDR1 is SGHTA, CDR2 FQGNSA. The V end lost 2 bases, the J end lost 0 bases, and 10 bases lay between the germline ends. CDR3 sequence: CASSLLVEVNTEAFF. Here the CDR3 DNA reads TGTGCCAGCAGCTTATTGGTGGAGGTGAACACTGAAGCTTTCTTT.

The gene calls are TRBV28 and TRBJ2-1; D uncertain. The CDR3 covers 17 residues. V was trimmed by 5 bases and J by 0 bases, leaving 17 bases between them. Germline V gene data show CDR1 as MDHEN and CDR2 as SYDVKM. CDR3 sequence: CASSPSGSLSSYNEQFF. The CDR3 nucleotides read TGTGCCAGCAGTCCCTCCGGGTCCTTAAGCTCCTACAATGAGCAGTTCTTC.

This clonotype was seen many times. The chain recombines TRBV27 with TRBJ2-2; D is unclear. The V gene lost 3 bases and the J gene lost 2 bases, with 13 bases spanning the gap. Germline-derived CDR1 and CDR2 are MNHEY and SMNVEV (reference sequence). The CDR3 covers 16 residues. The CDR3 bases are TGTGCCAGCAGTTTCATCGGGTTCGGAAACACCGGGGAGCTGTTTTTT. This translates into CASSFIGFGNTGELFF.

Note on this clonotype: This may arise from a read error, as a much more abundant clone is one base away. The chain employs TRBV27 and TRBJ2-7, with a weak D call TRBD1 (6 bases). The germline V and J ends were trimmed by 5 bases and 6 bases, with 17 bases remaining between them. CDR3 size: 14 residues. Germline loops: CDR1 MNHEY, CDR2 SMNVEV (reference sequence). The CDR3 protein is CASSTGTWPGEQYF. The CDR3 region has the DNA TGTGCCAGCAGTACCGGGACATGGCCTGGCGAGCAGTACTTC.

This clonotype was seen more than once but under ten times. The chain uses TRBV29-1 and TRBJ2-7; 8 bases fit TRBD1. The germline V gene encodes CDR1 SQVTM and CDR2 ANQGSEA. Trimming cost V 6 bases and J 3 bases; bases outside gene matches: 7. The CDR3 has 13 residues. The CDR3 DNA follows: TGCAGCGTCGCCGGGACAGGCGACTACGAGCAGTACTTC. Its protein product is CSVAGTGDYEQYF.

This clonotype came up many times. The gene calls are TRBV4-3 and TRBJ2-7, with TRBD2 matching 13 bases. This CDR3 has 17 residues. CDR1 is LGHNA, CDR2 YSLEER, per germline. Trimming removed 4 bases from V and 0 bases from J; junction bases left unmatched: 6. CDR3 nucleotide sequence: TGCGCCAGCAGCCGCGAACTAGCGGGAGGGGACTCCTACGAGCAGTACTTC. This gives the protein CASSRELAGGDSYEQYF.

As DNA, the CDR3 is TGTGCCAGCACCAACTGGGACGACAATGAGCAGTTCTTC. Translated: CASTNWDDNEQFF. The rearrangement uses TRBV12-3 or TRBV12-4 and TRBJ2-1, with D perhaps matching TRBD1 or TRBD2 (5 bases each). The CDR3 consists of 13 residues. V was shortened by 7 bases and J by 5 bases, with 12 bases between the two germline ends.

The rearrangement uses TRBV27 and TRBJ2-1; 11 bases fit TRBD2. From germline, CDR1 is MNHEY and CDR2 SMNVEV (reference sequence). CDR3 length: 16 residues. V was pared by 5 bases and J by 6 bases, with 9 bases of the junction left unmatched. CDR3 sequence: CASSGRLAGLGNEQFF. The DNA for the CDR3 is TGTGCCAGCAGTGGGAGACTAGCGGGACTGGGCAATGAGCAGTTCTTC.